This TCR beta chain was sequenced in a study of blood T cell repertoires in COVID-19. The protocol was immunoSEQ multiplex PCR, while the TCRdb copy is restricted to in-frame clones and leaves out a portion. The sample lists 400,000 to 450,000 clones, roughly 91% occurring once. All enrollees were roughly 18 to 90 years old and from around 25 US areas. Germline CDR1 is SGHKS and CDR2 is YYEKEE (reference sequence). This CDR3 has 15 residues. Trimming took off 2 bases at V and 2 bases at J, with 12 bases between the two ends. J is TRBJ2-3 and V is TRBV5-5; possible D gene TRBD1, 6 bases. The sequencing input was PBMCs or T cells enriched from blood (not recorded which). The TCR originated in a man between 18 and 35 years old who had recovered from COVID-19. Here the CDR3 reads CASSLGGRPTDTQYF. CDR3 DNA: TGTGCCAGCAGCTTAGGGGGTCGACCCACAGATACGCAGTATTTT.